This T cell receptor (beta chain) was sequenced in a study of blood T cell repertoires in COVID-19. Per the study methods: Reference gene primer amplification gave estimated nucleated cell counts. TCRdb's copy holds only in-frame clones and misses some; the assay was immunoSEQ multiplex PCR. The V and J calls and clone size come from that table; D and trimming were worked out from the DNA. The sample records around 29,000 clones, 68% being singletons. The CDR3 covers 15 residues. V gave up 0 bases and J gave up 5 bases, with 13 bases separating them. CDR1 is SGHNT, CDR2 YENEEA, per germline. This chain uses TRBV11-3 with TRBJ1-1; possibly TRBD1 for D (5 bases). This TCR came from a human donor in a cohort sampled during active COVID-19. Sequenced material: peripheral blood. CDR3 protein: CASSLDPGGWTEAFF. Here the CDR3 DNA reads TGTGCCAGCAGCTTAGATCCGGGGGGGTGGACTGAAGCTTTCTTT.